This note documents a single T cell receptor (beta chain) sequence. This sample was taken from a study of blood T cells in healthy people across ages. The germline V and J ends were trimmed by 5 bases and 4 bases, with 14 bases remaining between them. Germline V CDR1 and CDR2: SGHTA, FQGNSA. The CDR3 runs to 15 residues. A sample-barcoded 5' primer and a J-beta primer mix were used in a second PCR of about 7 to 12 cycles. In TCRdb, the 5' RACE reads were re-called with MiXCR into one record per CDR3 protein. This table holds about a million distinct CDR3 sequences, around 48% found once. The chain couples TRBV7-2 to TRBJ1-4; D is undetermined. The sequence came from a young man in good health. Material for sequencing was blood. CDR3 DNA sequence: TGTGCCAGCAGCCCTCAGGCGGGGAATAATGAAAAACTGTTTTTT. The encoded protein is CASSPQAGNNEKLFF.